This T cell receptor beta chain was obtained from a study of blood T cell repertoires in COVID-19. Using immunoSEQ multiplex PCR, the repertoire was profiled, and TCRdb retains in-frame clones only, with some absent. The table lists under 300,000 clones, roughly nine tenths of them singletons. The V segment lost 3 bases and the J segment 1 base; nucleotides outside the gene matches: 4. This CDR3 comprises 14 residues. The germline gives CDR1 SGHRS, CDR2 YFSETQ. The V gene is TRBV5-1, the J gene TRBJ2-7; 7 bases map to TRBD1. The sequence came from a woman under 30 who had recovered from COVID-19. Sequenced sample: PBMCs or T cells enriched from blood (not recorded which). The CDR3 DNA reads TGCGCCAGCAGCTCCCGGGACAGTTCCTACGAGCAGTACTTC. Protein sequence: CASSSRDSSYEQYF. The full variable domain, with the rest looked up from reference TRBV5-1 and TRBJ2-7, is KAGVTQTPRYLIKTRGQQVTLSCSPISGHRSVSWYQQTPGQGLQFLFEYFSETQRNKGNFPGRFSGRQFSNSRSEMNVSTLELGDSALYLCASSSRDSSYEQYFGPGTRLTVT.